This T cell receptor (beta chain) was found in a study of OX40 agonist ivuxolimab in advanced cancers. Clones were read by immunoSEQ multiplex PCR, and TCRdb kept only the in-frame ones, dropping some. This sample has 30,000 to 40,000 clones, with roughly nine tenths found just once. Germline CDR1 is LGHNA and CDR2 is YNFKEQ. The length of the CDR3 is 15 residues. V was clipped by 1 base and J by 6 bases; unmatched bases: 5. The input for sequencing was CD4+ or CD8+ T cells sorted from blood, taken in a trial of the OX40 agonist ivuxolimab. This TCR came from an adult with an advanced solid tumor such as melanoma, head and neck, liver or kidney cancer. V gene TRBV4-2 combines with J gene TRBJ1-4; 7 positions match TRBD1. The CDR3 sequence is CASSQGGQIDEKLFF. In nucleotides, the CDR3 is TGTGCCAGCAGCCAAGGGGGACAGATAGATGAAAAACTGTTTTTT.